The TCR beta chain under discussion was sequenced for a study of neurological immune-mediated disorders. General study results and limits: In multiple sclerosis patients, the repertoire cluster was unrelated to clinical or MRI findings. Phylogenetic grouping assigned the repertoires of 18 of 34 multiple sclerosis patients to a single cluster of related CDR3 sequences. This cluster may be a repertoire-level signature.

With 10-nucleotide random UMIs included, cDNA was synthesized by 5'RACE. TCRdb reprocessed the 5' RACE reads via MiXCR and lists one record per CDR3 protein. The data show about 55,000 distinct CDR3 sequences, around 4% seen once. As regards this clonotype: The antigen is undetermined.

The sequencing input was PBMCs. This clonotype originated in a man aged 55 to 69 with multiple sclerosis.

The CDR3 here is CSAPSPLTWWADTQYF. The CDR3 DNA reads TGCAGTGCTCCCTCCCCCTTAACATGGTGGGCAGATACGCAGTATTTT. The chain joins TRBV20-1 to TRBJ2-3; D gene uncertain. The germline V gene encodes CDR1 DFQATT and CDR2 SNEGSKA (reference sequence). The V end was cut by 5 bases, the J end by 4 bases, with 22 bases between. The CDR3 contains 16 residues.